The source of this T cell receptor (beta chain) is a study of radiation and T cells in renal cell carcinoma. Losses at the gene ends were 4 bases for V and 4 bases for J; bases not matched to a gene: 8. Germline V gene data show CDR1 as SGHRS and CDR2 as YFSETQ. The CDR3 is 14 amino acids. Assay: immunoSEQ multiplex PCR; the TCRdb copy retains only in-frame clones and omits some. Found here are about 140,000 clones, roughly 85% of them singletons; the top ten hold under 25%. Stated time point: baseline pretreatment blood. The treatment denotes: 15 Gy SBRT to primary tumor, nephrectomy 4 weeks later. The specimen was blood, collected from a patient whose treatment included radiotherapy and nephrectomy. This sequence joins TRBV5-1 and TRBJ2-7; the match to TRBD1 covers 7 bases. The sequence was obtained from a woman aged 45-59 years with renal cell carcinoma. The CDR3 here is CASSPGTVQYEQYF. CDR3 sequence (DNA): TGCGCCAGCAGCCCCGGGACAGTTCAGTACGAGCAGTACTTC.